This TCR beta chain came from a study of blood T cell repertoires in COVID-19. From germline, CDR1 is SNHLY and CDR2 FYNNEI. Trimming at V came to 6 bases and at J to 6 bases, leaving 11 bases not matched to a gene. The CDR3 is made up of 15 amino acids. Repertoires were generated with immunoSEQ multiplex PCR, while TCRdb's copy carries only in-frame clones and drops some. The profile shows fewer than 200,000 clones, approximately 87% of them singletons. The rearrangement uses TRBV2 and TRBJ1-5, with 7 bases lining up with TRBD1. Sample: PBMCs or T cells enriched from blood (not recorded which). The receptor's source is a woman between 50 and 59 years old who had recovered from COVID-19. The CDR3 loop reads CASSAGSQGSQPQHF. CDR3 DNA: TGTGCCAGCAGCGCAGGGTCACAGGGGAGTCAGCCCCAGCATTTT.